These 8 T cell receptor beta chains were sequenced from one sample in a study of T-cell reconstitution after alpha-beta-depleted transplantation in children. Molecular barcoding with unique molecular identifiers was used for the TCRbeta library. In TCRdb, the PCR reads were re-called with MiXCR into one record per CDR3 protein. The data show hundreds of thousands of distinct CDR3 sequences, with 10% to 15% seen just once and approximately 2.1% held by the top ten. The source material was PBMCs, mostly from graft donor cells, sampled 360 days after TCRalphabeta/CD19-depleted stem cell transplant. The receptors were gathered from a male patient under 18 who had a stem cell transplant for acute myeloid leukemia, so the T cells may come from the graft donor.

CDR3 in DNA: TGTGCCAGCAGCCAGAGGACAGGGGGGTCACCCCTCCACTTT. Its protein product is CASSQRTGGSPLHF. The rearrangement uses TRBV3-1 and TRBJ1-6; 10 nucleotides line up with TRBD1. Per germline, CDR1 LGHDT and CDR2 YNNKEL (reference sequence). The CDR3 loop spans 14 amino acids. V shed 3 bases, J shed 10 bases, and the junction held 3 bases outside the gene matches. The full variable domain, rest sourced from reference TRBV3-1 and TRBJ1-6, is DTAVSQTPKYLVTQMGNDKSIKCEQNLGHDTMYWYKQDSKKFLKIMFSYNNKELIINETVPNRFSPKSPDKAHLNLHINSLELGDSAVYFCASSQRTGGSPLHFGNGTRLTVT.

This rearrangement joins TRBV6-2 or TRBV6-3 to TRBJ2-3; D uncertain. Trimming shortened V by 2 bases and J by 3 bases, and 3 bases separated the two germline ends. The CDR3 has 12 residues. Germline V CDR1 and CDR2: MNHEY, SVGEGT. This chain's CDR3 is CASSYRTDTQYF. The CDR3 coding sequence is TGTGCCAGCAGTTACCGGACAGATACGCAGTATTTT.

The chain carries TRBV29-1 and TRBJ2-7; D possibly corresponds to TRBD1 (5 bases). Germline CDR1 is SQVTM and CDR2 is ANQGSEA. The CDR3 totals 12 residues. Trimming removed 5 bases from V and 3 bases from J, with 11 bases in between. DNA for the CDR3: TGCAGCGTTCAAGTCAGGGACTACGAGCAGTACTTC. Protein sequence: CSVQVRDYEQYF.

V gene TRBV5-1 combines with J gene TRBJ2-1; D is ambiguous. Germline loops: CDR1 SGHRS, CDR2 YFSETQ. V lost 6 bases and J lost 3, with 7 bases in between. The CDR3 has 12 residues. The DNA of the CDR3 is TGCGCCAGCACTGTGAACTACAATGAGCAGTTCTTC. Protein product: CASTVNYNEQFF.

The genes are TRBV6-5 and TRBJ2-7; 10 nucleotides line up with TRBD2. This CDR3 comprises 16 residues. The germline gives CDR1 MNHEY, CDR2 SVGAGI. The trim removed 0 bases at V and 0 bases at J, leaving 2 bases unmatched. The CDR3 here is CASSYSTSGASYEQYF. Here the CDR3 DNA reads TGTGCCAGCAGTTACTCTACTAGCGGGGCCTCCTACGAGCAGTACTTC.

The rearrangement joins TRBV29-1 to TRBJ2-1; D gene ambiguous. Trimming took 3 bases from V and 1 from J, leaving 13 bases between them. The CDR3 loop spans 15 amino acids. CDR1 is SQVTM, CDR2 ANQGSEA, per germline. The CDR3 reads CSVDGPGKSYNEQFF. In DNA, the CDR3 is TGCAGCGTTGACGGCCCGGGTAAGTCCTACAATGAGCAGTTCTTC.

This sequence joins TRBV4-3 and TRBJ1-5, with D possibly TRBD1 on 6 matching bases. The CDR3 is 15 residues long. CDR1 is LGHNA and CDR2 is YSLEER in the germline V gene. Trimming took off 0 bases at V and 5 bases at J, with 11 bases between the two ends. This CDR3 is CASSQDPGVDQPQHF. The CDR3 region has the DNA TGCGCCAGCAGCCAAGATCCAGGGGTGGATCAGCCCCAGCATTTT.

This clonotype was recorded a few times. This chain uses TRBV21-1 with TRBJ2-5; the table's D call of TRBD1 was not tested on the DNA. TRBV21-1 constitutes a pseudogene. This CDR3 is built from 16 residues. DNA of the CDR3: TGTGCCAGCAGCACCCCTATGAGGGTGAAGTTTGAGACCCAGTACTTC. Translated: CASSTPMRVKFETQYF.